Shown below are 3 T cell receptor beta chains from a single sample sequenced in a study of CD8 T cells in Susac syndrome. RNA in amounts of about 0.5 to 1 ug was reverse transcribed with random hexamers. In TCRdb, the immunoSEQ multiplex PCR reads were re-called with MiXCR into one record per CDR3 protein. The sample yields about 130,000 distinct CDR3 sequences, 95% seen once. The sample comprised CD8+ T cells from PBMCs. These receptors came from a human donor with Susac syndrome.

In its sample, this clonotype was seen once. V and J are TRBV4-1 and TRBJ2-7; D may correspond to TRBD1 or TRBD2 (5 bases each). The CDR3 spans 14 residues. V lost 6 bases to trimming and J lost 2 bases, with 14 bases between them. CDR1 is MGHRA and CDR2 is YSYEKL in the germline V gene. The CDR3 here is CASSQRGAAYEQYF. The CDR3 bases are TGCGCCAGCAGTCAGAGAGGGGCTGCCTACGAGCAGTACTTC.

In DNA, the CDR3 is TGTGCCAGCAGCCAAAGGGGGACTAGATCCGAGCAGTACTTC. Translating it yields CASSQRGTRSEQYF. The chain employs TRBV3-1 and TRBJ2-7; the match to TRBD2 covers 8 bases. V was clipped by 2 bases and J by 6 bases; unmatched bases: 6. Germline assignment: CDR1 LGHDT and CDR2 YNNKEL (reference sequence). The CDR3 is 14 residues long.

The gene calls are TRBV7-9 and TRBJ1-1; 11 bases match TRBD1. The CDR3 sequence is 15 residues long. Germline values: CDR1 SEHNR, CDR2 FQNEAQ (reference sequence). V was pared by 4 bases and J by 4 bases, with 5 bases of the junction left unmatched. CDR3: CASSSRDRGSTEAFF. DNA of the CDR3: TGTGCCAGCAGCTCTCGGGACAGGGGGAGCACTGAAGCTTTCTTT.